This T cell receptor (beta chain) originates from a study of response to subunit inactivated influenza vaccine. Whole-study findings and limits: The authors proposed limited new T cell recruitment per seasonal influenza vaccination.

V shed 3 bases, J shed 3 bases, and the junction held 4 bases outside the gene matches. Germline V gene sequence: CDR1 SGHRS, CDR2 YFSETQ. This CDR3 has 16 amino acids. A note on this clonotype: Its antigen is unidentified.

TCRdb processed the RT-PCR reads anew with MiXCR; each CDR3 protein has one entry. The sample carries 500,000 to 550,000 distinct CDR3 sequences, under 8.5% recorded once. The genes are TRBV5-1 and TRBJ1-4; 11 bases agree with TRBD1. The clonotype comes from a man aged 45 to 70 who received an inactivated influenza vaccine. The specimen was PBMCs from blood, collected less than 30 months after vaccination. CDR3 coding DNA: TGCGCCAGCAGCTCCGGACAGGGGGCAGCTAATGAAAAACTGTTTTTT. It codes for CASSSGQGAANEKLFF.